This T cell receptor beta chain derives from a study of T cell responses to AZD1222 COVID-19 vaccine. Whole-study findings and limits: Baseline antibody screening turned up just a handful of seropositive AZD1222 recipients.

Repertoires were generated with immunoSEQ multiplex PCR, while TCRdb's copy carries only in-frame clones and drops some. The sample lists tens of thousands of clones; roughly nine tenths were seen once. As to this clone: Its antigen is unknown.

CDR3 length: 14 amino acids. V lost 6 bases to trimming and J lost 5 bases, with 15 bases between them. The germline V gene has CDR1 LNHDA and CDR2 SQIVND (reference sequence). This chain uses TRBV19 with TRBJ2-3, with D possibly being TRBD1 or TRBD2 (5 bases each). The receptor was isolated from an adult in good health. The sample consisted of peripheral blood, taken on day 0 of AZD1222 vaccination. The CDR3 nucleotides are TGTGCCAGTAGGACTCAGGGTGAGGGAGATACGCAGTATTTT. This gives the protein CASRTQGEGDTQYF.